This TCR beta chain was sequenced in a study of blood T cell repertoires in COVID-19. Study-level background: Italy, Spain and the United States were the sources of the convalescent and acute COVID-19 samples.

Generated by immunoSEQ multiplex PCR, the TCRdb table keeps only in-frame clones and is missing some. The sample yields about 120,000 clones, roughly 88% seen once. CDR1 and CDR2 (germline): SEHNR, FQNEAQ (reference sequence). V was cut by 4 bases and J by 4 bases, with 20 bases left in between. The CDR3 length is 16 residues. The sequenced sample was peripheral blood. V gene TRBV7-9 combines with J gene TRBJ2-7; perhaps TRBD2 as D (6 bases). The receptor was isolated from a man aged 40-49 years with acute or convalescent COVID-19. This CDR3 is CASSSTRDLRAYEQYF. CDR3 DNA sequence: TGTGCCAGCAGCTCGACTAGGGATCTCAGGGCTTACGAGCAGTACTTC. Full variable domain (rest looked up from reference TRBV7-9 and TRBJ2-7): DTGVSQNPRHKITKRGQNVTFRCDPISEHNRLYWYRQTLGQGPEFLTYFQNEAQLEKSRLLSDRFSAERPKGSFSTLEIQRTEQGDSAMYLCASSSTRDLRAYEQYFGPGTRLTVT.